This T cell receptor (beta chain) was identified during a study of blood T cells in healthy people across ages. Using a J-beta primer mix together with a sample-barcoded 5' primer, a second PCR was run for about 6 to 11 cycles. TCRdb processed the 5' RACE reads anew with MiXCR; each CDR3 protein has one entry. This sample yields 1.5 million to 2 million distinct CDR3 sequences, of which 28% are seen a single time; 6.5% to 8.5% belongs to the top ten. This CDR3 comprises 13 residues. Germline lookup yields CDR1 SGHTA and CDR2 FQGTGA. V lost 1 base, J lost 8 bases, and 12 bases lay in between. V usage is TRBV7-3 and J usage is TRBJ2-7, with no clear D. Material: blood. The sequence came from a woman under 40 in good health. In DNA, the CDR3 is TGTGCCAGCAGCTTAATTGACGGTTCGCAGCAGTACTTC. As protein: CASSLIDGSQQYF. Supplemented by reference TRBV7-3 and TRBJ2-7, the full variable domain reads GAGVSQTPSNKVTEKGKYVELRCDPISGHTALYWYRQSLGQGPEFLIYFQGTGAADDSGLPNDRFFAVRPEGSVSTLKIQRTERGDSAVYLCASSLIDGSQQYFGPGTRLTVT.